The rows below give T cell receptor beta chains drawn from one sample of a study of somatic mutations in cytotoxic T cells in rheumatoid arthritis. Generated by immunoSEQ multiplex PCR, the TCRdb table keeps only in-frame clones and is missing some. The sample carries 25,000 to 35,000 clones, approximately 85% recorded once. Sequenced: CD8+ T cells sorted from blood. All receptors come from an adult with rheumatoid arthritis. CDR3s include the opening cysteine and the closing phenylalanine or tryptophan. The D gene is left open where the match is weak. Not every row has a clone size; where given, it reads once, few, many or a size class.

CDR3: CASSISGSYEQYF
DNA: TGTGCCAGTAGTATCAGCGGGTCCTACGAGCAGTACTTC
size: few
D: NA
V: TRBV19
J: TRBJ2-7

CDR3: CASSLRADANTGELFF
DNA: TGTGCCAGCAGCTTAAGGGCCGACGCGAACACCGGGGAGCTGTTTTTT
size: NA
D: NA
V: TRBV7-7
J: TRBJ2-2

CDR3: CASKGKGVDYGYTF
DNA: TGTGCCTCTAAGGGGAAGGGCGTAGACTATGGCTACACCTTC
size: NA
D: NA
V: TRBV25-1
J: TRBJ1-2

CDR3: CASSARDLTYEQYF
DNA: TGTGCCAGCAGCGCCCGGGACTTAACCTACGAGCAGTACTTC
size: NA
D: NA
V: TRBV9
J: TRBJ2-7

CDR3: CASSPRTDFGVEAFF
DNA: TGCGCCAGCAGCCCCCGGACAGACTTCGGGGTAGAAGCTTTCTTT
size: NA
D: NA
V: TRBV4-3
J: TRBJ1-1

CDR3: CASSVGRNEQYF
DNA: TGTGCCAGCAGTGTCGGGCGGAACGAGCAGTACTTC
size: NA
D: NA
V: TRBV13
J: TRBJ2-7

CDR3: CASSYASDAGELFF
DNA: TGTGCCAGCAGTTACGCAAGCGATGCCGGGGAGCTGTTTTTT
size: once
D: NA
V: TRBV6-5
J: TRBJ2-2

CDR3: CASSEVGVGIQETQYF
DNA: TGTGCCAGCAGTGAAGTGGGGGTGGGGATACAAGAGACCCAGTACTTC
size: NA
D: NA
V: TRBV2
J: TRBJ2-5

CDR3: CASSLWAAENQPQHF
DNA: TGTGCCAGCAGTTTATGGGCGGCTGAAAATCAGCCCCAGCATTTT
size: NA
D: NA
V: TRBV27
J: TRBJ1-5

CDR3: CASSQAAGTRNTEAFF
DNA: TGCGCCAGCAGCCAAGCCGCCGGGACACGGAACACTGAAGCTTTCTTT
size: NA
D: NA
V: TRBV4-1
J: TRBJ1-1

CDR3: CASTLDTGGNEQFF
DNA: TGTGCCAGCACCCTGGACACGGGCGGGAATGAGCAGTTCTTC
size: NA
D: NA
V: TRBV2
J: TRBJ2-1

CDR3: CASKTGSNTEAFF
DNA: TGCGCCAGCAAAACGGGGTCGAACACTGAAGCCTTCTTT
size: once
D: NA
V: TRBV5-1
J: TRBJ1-1

CDR3: CASSPWADSTDTQYF
DNA: TGTGCCAGCAGTCCCTGGGCGGATAGCACAGATACGCAGTATTTT
size: NA
D: NA
V: TRBV27
J: TRBJ2-3

CDR3: CATSRGASHGPTNEQFF
DNA: TGTGCCACCAGCAGAGGGGCTAGCCATGGGCCAACCAATGAGCAGTTCTTC
size: NA
D: NA
V: TRBV15
J: TRBJ2-1

CDR3: CASSFGPIPYQPQHF
DNA: TGTGCCAGCAGCTTCGGGCCAATTCCCTATCAGCCCCAGCATTTT
size: NA
D: NA
V: TRBV7-2
J: TRBJ1-5

CDR3: CASGLAGVVNEQFF
DNA: TGTGCCAGCGGACTAGCGGGAGTGGTCAATGAGCAGTTCTTC
size: NA
D: TRBD2
V: TRBV10-3
J: TRBJ2-1

CDR3: CASSNSGSSYNEQFF
DNA: TGTGCCAGCTCTAATAGCGGGAGTTCCTACAATGAGCAGTTCTTC
size: once
D: TRBD2
V: TRBV6-5
J: TRBJ2-1

CDR3: CASSEGSTDTQYF
DNA: TGTGCCAGCAGCGAGGGGAGCACAGATACGCAGTATTTT
size: NA
D: NA
V: TRBV11-3
J: TRBJ2-3

CDR3: CASSVGSSGVNEQFF
DNA: TGTGCCAGCAGTGTTGGTTCTAGCGGGGTCAATGAGCAGTTCTTC
size: NA
D: TRBD2
V: TRBV2
J: TRBJ2-1

CDR3: CASSPPGPLNQPQHF
DNA: TGTGCCAGCAGCCCCCCGGGGCCACTCAATCAGCCCCAGCATTTT
size: NA
D: NA
V: TRBV5-8
J: TRBJ1-5

CDR3: CASSQAATGRNQPQHF
DNA: TGTGCCAGCAGCCAAGCTGCGACAGGGCGCAATCAGCCCCAGCATTTT
size: few
D: TRBD1
V: TRBV4-2
J: TRBJ1-5

CDR3: CASSRNRDGDQPQHF
DNA: TGCGCCAGCAGCCGTAACCGGGACGGGGATCAGCCCCAGCATTTT
size: NA
D: NA
V: TRBV4-1
J: TRBJ1-5

CDR3: CASRAGFGGANVLTF
DNA: TGTGCCAGCAGGGCCGGGTTCGGAGGGGCCAACGTCCTGACTTTC
size: NA
D: NA
V: TRBV6-5
J: TRBJ2-6

CDR3: CASHHPQETQYF
DNA: TGTGCCAGCCATCATCCACAAGAGACCCAGTACTTC
size: few
D: NA
V: TRBV5-4
J: TRBJ2-5

CDR3: CASSWGDRVNYGYTF
DNA: TGTGCCAGCAGCTGGGGGGACAGGGTTAACTATGGCTACACCTTC
size: once
D: TRBD1
V: TRBV7-9
J: TRBJ1-2

CDR3: CASSGLTGLDTQYF
DNA: TGTGCCAGCAGCGGGTTAACAGGGTTAGATACGCAGTATTTT
size: NA
D: NA
V: TRBV27
J: TRBJ2-3

CDR3: CASGQSTGELFF
DNA: TGTGCCAGCGGACAATCGACCGGGGAGCTGTTTTTT
size: NA
D: NA
V: TRBV19
J: TRBJ2-2

CDR3: CSVFWALHWNNEQFF
DNA: TGCAGCGTATTCTGGGCCCTACACTGGAACAATGAGCAGTTCTTC
size: NA
D: NA
V: TRBV29-1
J: TRBJ2-1

CDR3: CASSTGTSGRDHDGELFF
DNA: TGTGCCAGCAGTACTGGGACTAGCGGGAGGGACCACGACGGGGAGCTGTTTTTT
size: NA
D: TRBD2
V: TRBV2
J: TRBJ2-2

CDR3: CASSPPGQGINEQYF
DNA: TGTGCCAGCAGCCCACCGGGACAGGGCATCAACGAGCAGTACTTC
size: NA
D: TRBD1
V: TRBV9
J: TRBJ2-7

CDR3: CASSPQRLNTEAFF
DNA: TGTGCCAGCAGCCCACAGAGGTTGAACACTGAAGCTTTCTTT
size: NA
D: NA
V: TRBV9
J: TRBJ1-1

CDR3: CSVERGQGRPLVREQFF
DNA: TGCAGCGTTGAAAGGGGACAGGGTCGCCCCTTGGTCAGGGAGCAGTTCTTC
size: NA
D: TRBD1
V: TRBV29-1
J: TRBJ2-1

CDR3: CASSVDNSGGYTGNEQFF
DNA: TGTGCCAGCAGCGTAGATAACAGCGGGGGCTACACGGGCAATGAGCAGTTCTTC
size: NA
D: TRBD2
V: TRBV9
J: TRBJ2-1

CDR3: CASSMNNNEQFF
DNA: TGTGCCAGTAGTATGAACAACAATGAGCAGTTCTTC
size: NA
D: NA
V: TRBV19
J: TRBJ2-1

CDR3: CASSVGGANEQFF
DNA: TGTGCCAGCAGTGTCGGGGGGGCCAATGAGCAGTTCTTC
size: NA
D: TRBD2
V: TRBV25-1
J: TRBJ2-1

CDR3: CASSQGRAVSNEQFF
DNA: TGCGCCAGCAGCCAAGGCAGGGCAGTGTCAAATGAGCAGTTCTTC
size: NA
D: NA
V: TRBV4-3
J: TRBJ2-1

CDR3: CASSPSGGASHEQYF
DNA: TGTGCCAGCAGCCCCAGCGGGGGGGCGTCCCACGAGCAGTACTTC
size: NA
D: TRBD2
V: TRBV9
J: TRBJ2-7